This TCR beta chain came from a study of T cell responses to AZD1222 COVID-19 vaccine. This table comes from immunoSEQ multiplex PCR, and its TCRdb copy is limited to in-frame clones, with some not included. The sample shows tens of thousands of clones, roughly four fifths of them seen only once. Findings and limits, study-wide: Reports indicate that nearly half of spike-specific TCRs are directed at unmutated variant regions. White British people made up most donors, females outnumbered males, and clonal diversity was possibly underestimated. Following two doses of AZD1222, Spike-specific TCR breadth and depth rose.

In the case of this clone: As yet, its antigen is unknown.

CDR1 is SGHNT, CDR2 YYREEE, per germline (reference sequence). V was trimmed by 7 bases and J by 4 bases, leaving 11 bases between them. This CDR3 spans 13 amino acids. The rearrangement joins TRBV5-4 to TRBJ2-2; D could derive from TRBD1 or TRBD2 (5 bases each). The receptor was isolated from an adult who received the AZD1222 COVID-19 vaccine. The material was peripheral blood, obtained 28 days after the second AZD1222 dose. The CDR3 is CASRGAGTGELFF. CDR3 nucleotide sequence: TGTGCCAGCCGAGGGGCGGGCACCGGGGAGCTGTTTTTT.